The sequence of this T cell receptor beta chain was determined in a study of beta chain features in type 1 diabetes. The CDR3 is made up of 13 amino acids. Germline CDR1 is GTSNPN and CDR2 is SVGIG (reference sequence). Every isolated RNA sample was fully reverse transcribed, so sequencing captured expressed TCRB transcripts. Clones were sequenced by immunoSEQ multiplex PCR, and TCRdb holds only the in-frame ones, with some missing. The data contain about 350,000 clones, about 20% of them seen just once; the ten biggest clones take up around 0.04%. The sequencing input was naive CD4+ T cells from blood. The chain uses TRBV30 and TRBJ2-5, with TRBD2 matching over 7 bases. The J call may be mistaken, given a closer DNA end match to TRBJ2-7. The clonotype comes from a woman aged 18-30 years in good health. As DNA, the CDR3 is TGTGCCTGGAGTAGGGAGGGTGCCTACGAGCAGTACTTC. Protein: CAWSREGAYEQYF.